The clone carrying this T cell receptor beta chain was counted a single time. The sample comes from a study of blood T cell repertoires in COVID-19. The overall study: Donors in the United States, Italy and Spain gave samples during acute or convalescent COVID-19. The cDNA or gDNA used as material had been derived from T cells, B-cell-depleted T cells, or PBMCs.

The CDR3 loop spans 13 amino acids. Trimming left V 5 bases short and J 6 bases short, with 12 bases between. In the source study's methods: By means of reference gene primer amplification, nucleated cell counts were estimated. TCRdb keeps only in-frame clones here, not all; method: immunoSEQ multiplex PCR. That table is the source of V, J and clone size, and D and trimming were worked out from the DNA. The data contain roughly 150,000 clones, approximately 73% of them singletons. This rearrangement joins TRBV12-3 or TRBV12-4 to TRBJ2-3, with D maybe TRBD2 (6 bases). The sequenced material came from peripheral blood. The receptor was derived from an elderly woman with acute or convalescent COVID-19. The CDR3 region is CASSRSRGDTQYF. DNA of the CDR3: TGTGCCAGCAGTCGTTCCCGGGGGGATACGCAGTATTTT.